The T cell receptor beta chain described here comes from a study of CD8+CD57+ T cells in acquired aplastic anemia. Researchers used genomic DNA as the template to profile TCR beta VDJ and CDR3. TCRdb ran MiXCR on the reads and lists one entry per CDR3 protein. The data show 450,000 to 550,000 distinct CDR3 sequences, about a third seen once. Sequencing involved patients with CD8+CD57+ cell expansion previously shown by flow cytometry. From germline, CDR1 is SGDLS and CDR2 YYNGEE. The V and J ends lost 7 bases and 10 bases, in that order; junction bases with no gene match: 9. The CDR3 sequence is 14 residues long.

This sequence joins TRBV9 and TRBJ1-6; 9 positions agree with TRBD1. The specimen sequenced was sorted CD4+, CD8+, or CD8+CD57+ T cells (not recorded which) from PBMCs. The sequence came from a human donor with aplastic anemia. CDR3 in amino acids: CASGDRDRVSPLHF. The CDR3 DNA reads TGTGCCAGCGGCGATCGGGACAGGGTGTCACCCCTCCACTTT.